The clone carrying this T cell receptor beta chain came up a few times. The data belong to a study of T cell responses to AZD1222 COVID-19 vaccine. Study summary: Pooled samples include second doses given at about 4 or 12 weeks.

The V end lost 2 bases, the J end lost 7 bases, and 15 bases lay between the germline ends. CDR1 SGHTA and CDR2 FQGTGA come from the germline V gene. This CDR3 has 15 amino acids. TCRdb's copy holds only in-frame clones and misses some; the assay was immunoSEQ multiplex PCR. Of 85,000 to 100,000 clones listed, roughly 91% are singletons. The rearrangement joins TRBV7-3 to TRBJ2-1; perhaps TRBD2 as D (5 bases). Specimen: peripheral blood, collected on day 0 of AZD1222 vaccination. This clonotype was sampled from an adult in good health. The CDR3 DNA reads as TGTGCCAGCAGCTTAGACCTCTTGAGAGGGAATGAGCAGTTCTTC. Translation: CASSLDLLRGNEQFF. Based on the CDR3 plus reference TRBV7-3 and TRBJ2-1, the full variable domain is GAGVSQTPSNKVTEKGKYVELRCDPISGHTALYWYRQSLGQGPEFLIYFQGTGAADDSGLPNDRFFAVRPEGSVSTLKIQRTERGDSAVYLCASSLDLLRGNEQFFGPGTRLTVL.